This record concerns one T cell receptor beta chain sequence. The method was immunoSEQ multiplex PCR; TCRdb's version includes in-frame clones alone and lacks a portion of them. Of some 33,000 clones listed, about 87% were seen once; the top ten hold roughly 6.8%. This sample was taken from a study of PD-1 and CTLA-4 blockade in melanoma. The source was CD8+ T cells from peripheral blood, collected from a patient given anti-PD-1 treatment. The TCR comes from a human donor with melanoma.

The CDR3 DNA is TGTGCCAGCAGTCCGGGACTATCCCAAACGGCAGATACGCAGTATTTT. As protein: CASSPGLSQTADTQYF. The V and J genes are TRBV6-6 and TRBJ2-3, with 7 bases matching TRBD2. The length of the CDR3 is 16 residues. Looked up from germline, CDR1 is MNHNY and CDR2 is SVGAGI (reference sequence). J was trimmed by 4 bases and V by 5 bases; bases with no gene match: 12.